This TCR beta chain is drawn from a study of identical twins. CDR1 is SGHDT and CDR2 is YYEEEE in the germline V gene. The V end was cut by 7 bases, the J end by 5 bases, with 14 bases between. The length of the CDR3 is 13 residues. TCRdb reprocessed the 5' RACE reads via MiXCR and lists one record per CDR3 protein. The sample includes 690,000 or so distinct CDR3 sequences, approximately 6.1% seen only once; the top ten take roughly 1.8%. This clonotype was seen ten or more times. The chain recombines TRBV5-6 with TRBJ2-3; D could derive from TRBD1 or TRBD2 (5 bases each). This receptor was obtained from a man younger than 35 in good health. The sample taken for sequencing was naive T cells sorted from blood. The CDR3 DNA sequence: TGTGCCAGCGGGGGAAAGAGAAGAGATACGCAGTATTTT. Translated: CASGGKRRDTQYF.